This record looks at one TCR beta chain sequence and its context. Its antigen is not known. This sample is part of a study of spatial heterogeneity in lung cancer. At the level of the study: The average appearance count of each unique TCR and UMI combination in raw reads was more than nine.

General study findings and limits: Ubiquitous expanded tumor TCRs surfaced in blood more at resection than they did at follow-up.

J lost 3 bases, V lost 5 bases, and 8 bases had no gene match. Germline assignment: CDR1 MDHEN and CDR2 SYDVKM. The CDR3 loop spans 15 amino acids. Noted time point: sample taken at primary tumor resection. From tumor, nontumor lung or frozen PBMC, whole RNA was taken unsorted for sequencing. The donors comprised about 69 untreated early-stage non-small cell lung cancer patients. Every molecule of TCR cDNA had its own unique molecular identifier. From the 5' RACE reads, TCRdb called clonotypes with MiXCR, one entry per CDR3 protein. There are some 83,000 distinct CDR3 sequences in the sample; approximately 18% occur only once, and roughly 6% lies in the top ten.

This clonotype was obtained from a male donor with early-stage non-small cell lung cancer. The source material was PBMCs, sampled at surgery. The chain joins TRBV28 to TRBJ2-3, with 7 bases identical to TRBD1. CDR3 coding DNA: TGTGCCAGCAGTACCGGCAGGGGGATAACAGATACGCAGTATTTT. Its translation: CASSTGRGITDTQYF.